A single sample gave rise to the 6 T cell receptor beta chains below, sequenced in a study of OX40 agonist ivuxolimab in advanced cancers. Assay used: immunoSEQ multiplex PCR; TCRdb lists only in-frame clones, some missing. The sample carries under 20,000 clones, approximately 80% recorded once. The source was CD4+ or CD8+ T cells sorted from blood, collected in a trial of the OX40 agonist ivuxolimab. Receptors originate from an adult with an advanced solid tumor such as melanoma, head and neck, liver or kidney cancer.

The DNA for the CDR3 is TGTGCCACGACGGACTTCACAGATACGCAGTATTTT. It encodes CATTDFTDTQYF. V and J are TRBV28 and TRBJ2-3; D possibly corresponds to TRBD2 (5 bases). Trimming took off 10 bases at V and 2 bases at J, with 10 bases between the two ends. CDR1 is MDHEN, CDR2 SYDVKM, per germline. The length of the CDR3 is 12 residues.

CDR3 region: CASPKGGRGNEKLFF. The CDR3 DNA reads TGTGCCAGCCCCAAAGGGGGTAGGGGGAATGAAAAACTGTTTTTT. The rearrangement links TRBV6-1 to TRBJ1-4; TRBD1 might be the D (6 bases). The V end was cut by 8 bases, the J end by 5 bases, with 18 bases between. CDR3 size: 15 residues. Germline CDR1 reads MNHNS; CDR2 reads SASEGT.

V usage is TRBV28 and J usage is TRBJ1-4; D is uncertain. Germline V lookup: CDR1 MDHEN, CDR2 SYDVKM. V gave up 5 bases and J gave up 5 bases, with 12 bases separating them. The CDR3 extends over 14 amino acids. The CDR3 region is CASSPHSGNEKLFF. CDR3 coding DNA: TGTGCCAGCAGTCCTCACAGTGGAAATGAAAAACTGTTTTTT.

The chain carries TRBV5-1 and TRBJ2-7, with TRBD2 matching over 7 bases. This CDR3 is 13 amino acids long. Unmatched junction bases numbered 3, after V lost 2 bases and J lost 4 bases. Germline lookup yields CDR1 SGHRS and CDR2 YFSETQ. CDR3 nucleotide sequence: TGCGCCAGCAGCTTAGCGGGGTCGTACGAGCAGTACTTC. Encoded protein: CASSLAGSYEQYF.

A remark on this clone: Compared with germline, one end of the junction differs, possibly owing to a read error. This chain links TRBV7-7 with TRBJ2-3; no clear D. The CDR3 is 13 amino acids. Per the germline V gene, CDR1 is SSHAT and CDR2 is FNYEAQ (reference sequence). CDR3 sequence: CASSLGVGDTQYF. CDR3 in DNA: TGTGCTAGCAGCTTAGGCGTGGGCGATACGCAGTATTTT.

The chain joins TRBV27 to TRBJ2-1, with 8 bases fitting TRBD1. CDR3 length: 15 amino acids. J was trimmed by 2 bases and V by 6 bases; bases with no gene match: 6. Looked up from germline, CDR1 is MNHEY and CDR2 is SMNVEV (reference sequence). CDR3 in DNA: TGTGCCAGCAGAGCCCCAGGGGGCGCCTACAATGAGCAGTTCTTC. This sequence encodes CASRAPGGAYNEQFF.